This T cell receptor beta chain came from a study of OX40 agonist ivuxolimab in advanced cancers. Study-level background: At around 83% male, the cohort had a mean age of approximately 60 years, ranging from about 20 to 80. Of the participants, under 50% had some prior anti-PD-1, anti-PD-L1 or anti-CTLA-4 therapy, which was allowed.

CDR3 length: 14 amino acids. For this clone: Antigen unknown.

TCRdb's table, derived via immunoSEQ multiplex PCR, lists solely in-frame clones and lacks some. The profile shows about 55,000 clones, about 88% of them singletons. Findings of the study overall: The specificity for antigen of the expanded peripheral T cells was not determined. At 0.1 to 3.0 mg/kg and by week 6, CD4+ and CD8+ T cells in the blood had expanded clonally.

The TCR sequence derives from an adult with an advanced solid tumor such as melanoma, head and neck, liver or kidney cancer. The specimen comprised CD4+ or CD8+ T cells sorted from blood, sampled in a trial of the OX40 agonist ivuxolimab. The chain recombines TRBV21-1 with TRBJ1-1; TRBD1 is the table's D call and was not checked against the DNA. TRBV21-1 is a pseudogene locus. CDR3 nucleotides: TGTGCCAGCAGCAAAGGACAGAAGAACACTGAAGCTTTCTTT. It translates to CASSKGQKNTEAFF.